The T cell receptor (beta chain) described here comes from a study of blood T cells in healthy people across ages. Study conclusions and caveats: The study found TCR beta diversity correlated strongly with naive T cell percentage. It was not possible, with unsorted PBMCs, to conclusively compare naive and antigen-experienced cells.

Sample-barcoded 5' priming and a J-beta primer mix drove a second PCR of roughly 7 to 11 cycles. Every cDNA molecule bore a tag from a template-switch adaptor containing 12 random nucleotides. TCRdb analysed the 5' RACE reads with MiXCR anew, one entry per CDR3 protein. Here the sample spans about 670,000 distinct CDR3 sequences, less than 45% being singletons. In this sample, this clonotype turned up many times. Its target is unknown. The receptor was derived from a man older than 75 in good health. The sequencing sample was made of blood.

The chain's CDR3 is CASSKRIKRNEQFF. In DNA, the CDR3 is TGTGCCAGCAGCAAACGGATTAAACGAAATGAGCAGTTCTTC. The chain employs TRBV21-1 and TRBJ2-1. TRBV21-1 is deemed a pseudogene. The CDR3 contains 14 residues.